What follows describes a single T cell receptor (beta chain). Its antigen is not identified. This entry is derived from a study of T cell responses to AZD1222 COVID-19 vaccine. Study-wide findings and caveats: The repertoires were collected only after the peak T cell response. Close to half of all spike-specific TCRs reportedly target regions of the variants that are unmutated. Elevations in Spike-specific TCR breadth and depth followed administration of two AZD1222 doses.

Sequencing used immunoSEQ multiplex PCR; TCRdb keeps in-frame clones, though not all of them. The table lists 110,000 to 150,000 clones, 80% to 95% of them singletons. V was trimmed by 5 bases and J by 3 bases, leaving 7 bases between them. This CDR3 spans 13 amino acids. The germline V gene encodes CDR1 KGHSH and CDR2 LQKENI. The receptor's source is an adult who received the AZD1222 COVID-19 vaccine. The sample here was peripheral blood, taken 28 days after the second AZD1222 dose. The chain carries TRBV18 and TRBJ1-4; no clear D. As DNA, the CDR3 is TGTGCCAGCTCAGAACAGTCTAATGAAAAACTGTTTTTT. The encoded protein is CASSEQSNEKLFF. The whole variable domain, filled in from reference TRBV18 and TRBJ1-4, reads NAGVMQNPRHLVRRRGQEARLRCSPMKGHSHVYWYRQLPEEGLKFMVYLQKENIIDESGMPKERFSAEFPKEGPSILRIQQVVRGDSAAYFCASSEQSNEKLFFGSGTQLSVL.